This T cell receptor beta chain came from a study of neurological immune-mediated disorders. Each TCR transcript was tagged with a 10-nucleotide random UMI during 5'RACE. Using its own MiXCR run on the 5' RACE reads, TCRdb lists one record per CDR3 protein. This sample has 60,000 to 90,000 distinct CDR3 sequences, with around 9.6% found just once. Specified time point: longitudinal time-point 1 (baseline). Preparation of the unsorted libraries drew on 2 million PBMCs stored at -80 C. The germline V gene has CDR1 MNHEY and CDR2 SVGAGI. V lost 5 bases to trimming and J lost 5 bases; unmatched junction nucleotides: 6. This CDR3 region has 15 residues. This clonotype has ten or more counts.

This clonotype originated in a man younger than 40 in good health. This chain joins TRBV6-5 and TRBJ2-3; 11 bases are a match to TRBD2. Input material: PBMCs. The CDR3 loop reads CASSIAGGWRDTQYF. CDR3 DNA: TGTGCCAGCAGTATAGCGGGAGGGTGGCGAGATACGCAGTATTTT.